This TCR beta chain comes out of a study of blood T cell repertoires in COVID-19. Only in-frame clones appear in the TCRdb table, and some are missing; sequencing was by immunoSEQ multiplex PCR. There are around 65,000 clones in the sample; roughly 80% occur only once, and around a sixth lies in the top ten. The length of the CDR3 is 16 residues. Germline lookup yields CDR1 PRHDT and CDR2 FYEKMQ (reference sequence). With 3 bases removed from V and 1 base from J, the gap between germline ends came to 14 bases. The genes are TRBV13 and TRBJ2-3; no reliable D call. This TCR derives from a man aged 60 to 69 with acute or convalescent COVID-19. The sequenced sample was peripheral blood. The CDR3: CASSFGLASGTDTQYF. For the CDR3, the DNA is TGTGCCAGCAGCTTTGGTTTGGCCTCCGGCACAGATACGCAGTATTTT.